The clone carrying this T cell receptor (beta chain) was recorded many times. This specimen comes from a study of regulatory T cells in long-lasting Graves disease. The time point here: persistent/refractory GD, antithyroid drugs over 5 years with positive TRAb. RNA from PBMCs was the source of the TCR library. CDR3 regions were amplified by Arm-PCR using iRepertoire HTBI primers to build TCR beta libraries. One entry per CDR3 protein, called by TCRdb with MiXCR from the multiplex PCR reads. The data show roughly 490,000 distinct CDR3 sequences, about 20% seen once. Germline V lookup: CDR1 MNHEY, CDR2 SVGEGT. CDR3 length: 12 amino acids. With 6 bases removed from V and 5 bases from J, the gap between germline ends came to 8 bases.

This receptor was obtained from a female donor with Graves disease. This specimen consisted of peripheral blood mononuclear cells (PBMCs), obtained when the disease was refractory, from a patient treated with antithyroid drugs. V is TRBV6-2 or TRBV6-3 and J is TRBJ1-5; no clear D. Here the CDR3 reads CASSRNYQPQHF. CDR3 sequence (DNA): TGTGCCAGCAGCAGGAATTATCAGCCCCAGCATTTT.